Included here is one TCR beta chain sequence, with context. This clonotype was counted at least ten times. It lacks a known antigen. No much larger clone is present one base from it, and per-base qualities are unavailable. The data stem from a study of Graves' ophthalmopathy and Graves' hyperthyroidism (dated by TCRdb to 2016 to 2018). Concerning the study at large: Peripheral blood was collected before any treatment was given, at the time of initial diagnosis. A discovery set of 95 to 100 patients (more than 40 ophthalmopathy, under 65 stable hyperthyroidism) was enrolled to explore V-J signatures distinguishing ophthalmopathy from hyperthyroidism. An independent validation cohort comprised some 18 hyperthyroidism patients and around 16 patients who later progressed from hyperthyroidism to ophthalmopathy. Following sampling, methimazole starting at 30 mg daily was administered to hyperthyroidism patients, and high-dose intravenous methylprednisolone was administered to ophthalmopathy patients. The study used TCR beta repertoire signatures to distinguish Graves' ophthalmopathy from Graves' hyperthyroidism and to predict progression to ophthalmopathy. In total, under 150 blood samples were TCR-sequenced: approximately 42 ophthalmopathy, some 80 hyperthyroidism and roughly 17 hyperthyroidism-to-ophthalmopathy patients. In about six hyperthyroidism patients, the T-cell repertoires found in thyroid tissue were compared with those found in blood. The roughly 100 discovery patients were randomly divided into training and test sets at a 7:3 ratio. On the study overall, not on this receptor specifically: No statistical method was used to set the sample size in advance, and the investigators knew which group each participant was assigned to. In cross-validation, the 13-signature model distinguished ophthalmopathy from stable hyperthyroidism with 87.88% sensitivity and about 81% specificity, while in the test set the corresponding values were about 79% and 69%. In validation, the model predicted ophthalmopathy progression with about 70% sensitivity and 72% to 80% specificity; some 13 predicted patients were CT-confirmed with GO in a median of 6.5 months. Most of the expanded thyroid clonotypes with a frequency above 0.001 were also detected in blood, and it was suggested that the thyroid immune response may be reflected by blood repertoires.

Cut back by 7 bases and 0 bases, the V and J ends lie 4 bases apart. Taken from cysteine to phenylalanine, the CDR3 has 13 residues. Here the CDR3 DNA is all that survives: 39 bases in frame from base 1. Ophthalmopathy patients were characterized by moderately to severely active disease, a Clinical Activity Score of at least 3, a NOSPECS grade of at least 4, and a disease duration under 3 months. Patients with other autoimmune diseases, uncontrolled infections, pregnancy or lactation were excluded from the study. Diagnosis relied on clinical symptoms, serum thyroxine, TRAb, thyroid ultrasound and orbital computed tomography. Ficoll-Paque density gradient centrifugation was used to isolate PBMCs from around 10 ml of fresh peripheral blood. Total RNA was extracted with Trizol reagent and quality-checked on an Agilent 2100 Bioanalyzer. For repertoire sequencing, TCR beta CDR3 regions were amplified from RNA transcripts. The first round of RT-PCR was done with HTBI primers and the Qiagen OneStep RT-PCR kit, and was followed by a second round of multiplex PCR, then size selection and purification. Libraries were sequenced paired-end with 100 bp reads on an Illumina HiSeq2000. Per the source publication's procedure: SOAPnuke was used to process the reads, removing any read that contained adapters or uncalled bases, had a mean Phred below 15, or lacked an exact match to the constant primer or identifier. COPE v1.2.5 was used to merge the high-quality paired reads. Each unique nucleotide sequence was treated as a clonotype, and MiTCR v1.1 was used to align the clonotypes to the IMGT TRB V, D and J references. The analysis was limited to V-J combinations with a frequency above 0.0001, which together covered 99.2% of the repertoires. For each V-J combination, a TCR clonal expansion and chaos score was defined as F50 clonal expansion divided by the chaos observed in the TCRdist matrix. Welch's t-statistics and random forest were used to reduce features to approximately 13 V-J combinations, which were fed into a naive Bayes classifier. The similarity between thyroid and blood repertoires was quantified using the Morisita-Horn index. The raw public reads went through TCRdb reprocessing: fastp at Q25, MiXCR clone calling, in-frame beta chains kept. Here each entry gathers all rows of one CDR3 protein and keeps the most common genes and DNA. The V and J calls and clone size are TCRdb's, not the authors'. The sample table shows 350,000 to 450,000 distinct CDR3 sequences, and around 19% are seen once. Roughly 1.6% of the sample is held by the ten biggest clonotypes.

The chain links TRBV12-3 or TRBV12-4 with TRBJ2-6; the D gene identity is not certain. The sequence was collected from a woman aged 18-29 years with Graves' ophthalmopathy. Donor details come from another sample of the same person, matched by shared clones. Sequenced: peripheral blood. The CDR3 region reads CASTDSGANVLTF. DNA sequence: TGTGCCAGCACCGACTCTGGGGCCAACGTCCTGACTTTC.